This TCR beta chain was observed in a study of OX40 agonist ivuxolimab in advanced cancers. Study context: Patients were given ivuxolimab, an antibody that agonizes OX40 (CD134). Patients with hepatocellular carcinoma, melanoma, renal cell or head and neck cancer made up the dose-escalation patients. Notes on the study in general: Fewer expanded clones were found on average in CD4+ than in CD8+ T cells. The study did not work out the antigen specificity of the expanded peripheral T cells.

About this clone itself: Its antigen remains unidentified.

Produced via immunoSEQ multiplex PCR; TCRdb's table is partial and in-frame only. The sample lists 55,000 to 65,000 clones; around 87% were seen once. The CDR3 runs to 17 residues. Germline V gene data show CDR1 as LNHDA and CDR2 as SQIVND (reference sequence). With 5 bases clipped from V and 0 bases from J, the junction kept 10 bases outside the gene matches. This specimen was CD4+ or CD8+ T cells sorted from blood, taken in a trial of the OX40 agonist ivuxolimab. The receptor was isolated from an adult with an advanced solid tumor such as melanoma, head and neck, liver or kidney cancer. The gene calls are TRBV19 and TRBJ1-5, with 7 bases fitting TRBD1. This CDR3 is CASSQPPGQYSNQPQHF. Written as DNA, the CDR3 is TGTGCCAGTAGTCAACCTCCGGGACAGTATAGCAATCAGCCCCAGCATTTT.